These T cell receptor beta chains were read from a single sample in a study of early T cells in non-severe SARS-CoV-2 infection. From the 5' RACE reads, TCRdb called clonotypes with MiXCR, one entry per CDR3 protein. The repertoire has around 56,000 distinct CDR3 sequences, about 13% of them found once; the top ten carry around a tenth. The specimen was whole blood, collected at baseline. All receptors come from an adult who was a healthcare worker with PCR-confirmed SARS-CoV-2 infection or an uninfected control (not recorded which). Both conserved end residues are trimmed from each CDR3. The order of the fields is V gene, CDR3 protein.

TRBV20-1 SARDKPGGISYNEQF
TRBV4-3 ASSQDLDGELF
TRBV9 ASSVVSQGENTEAF
TRBV20-1 SARELAGGYEQF
TRBV3-1 ASSPTGTNEVF
TRBV6-1 ASSQGQGAGEQY
TRBV5-4 ASSQWDRVFSYEQY
TRBV11-2 ASSPEGTYEQY
TRBV27 ASSFGEGYEQY
TRBV7-6 ASSSTPPGRAEAF
TRBV11-2 ASSSFRWGGYT
TRBV10-3 AISEVGEQY
TRBV20-1 SALQGVGAEAF
TRBV12-3/TRBV12-4 ASSWGLGGTQY
TRBV7-2 ASSLMRNPGEKLF
TRBV2 ASRDRGGTDTQY
TRBV29-1 SVEDRATYEQY
TRBV11-2 ASSPPSRTAEQY
TRBV7-6 ASSLDSYNEQF
TRBV20-1 SSRARDYGYT
TRBV5-4 ASSAGIEAF
TRBV12-3/TRBV12-4 ASSLGGGRRNEQY
TRBV19 ASSKGSTGDPDTQY
TRBV29-1 GTNDYGYT
TRBV12-5 ASGLVVFLDYNEQF
TRBV4-3 ASSQDLQNYGYT
TRBV6-1 ASRLAYNEQF
TRBV21-1 ASSKQRQDSYNEQF
TRBV7-9 ASSLGRDYGYT
TRBV7-6 ASSPQEDMNTEAF
TRBV7-2 ASSLVTTGELF
TRBV20-1 SASRIGNQLF
TRBV11-2 ASSSQRNTEAF
TRBV28 ATGGPGQGTYEQY
TRBV6-2/TRBV6-3 ASKSSPGREDSPLH
TRBV7-9 ASCILAGVGNEQF
TRBV6-2/TRBV6-3 ASRRDTGSQEQF
TRBV6-6 ASSSGGLTGELF
TRBV11-2 ASSFGPRAADTQY
TRBV7-2 ASSQGQGQWYEQF
TRBV7-2 ASSLDSNQPQH
TRBV20-1 SARSLDAKYEQY
TRBV30 AWSVQRGSPLH
TRBV24-1 ATSDKTGPLTEQF
TRBV20-1 SANPTTGTDTQY
TRBV11-2 ASSLELVAYEQY
TRBV7-9 ASSFGRGNTEAF
TRBV12-3/TRBV12-4 ASSPVGGSGTDTQY
TRBV21-1 ASSFPCSHEQY
TRBV24-1 ATSDAGGSLAKNIQY
TRBV13 ASSPGRPSSYEQY